This is a list of T cell receptor beta chains from one sample in a study of early T cells in non-severe SARS-CoV-2 infection. Using its own MiXCR run on the 5' RACE reads, TCRdb lists one record per CDR3 protein. This table has tens of thousands of distinct CDR3 sequences, roughly 8.2% appearing once. Sequencing used whole blood. The receptors originated from an adult who was a healthcare worker with PCR-confirmed SARS-CoV-2 infection or an uninfected control (not recorded which). Each CDR3 is given with its conserved first and last residue. D genes are given only for firm matches. Clone size appears in some rows only: once, few, many, or a class for an expanded clone.

CDR3 protein: CASSQGDGNSPLHF
CDR3 DNA: TGTGCCAGCAGCCAAGGAGACGGTAATTCACCCCTCCACTTT
J gene: TRBJ1-6
D gene: NA
clone size: NA
V gene: TRBV3-1

CDR3 protein: CASSFKGGAGTDTQYF
CDR3 DNA: TGTGCCAGCAGCTTCAAAGGGGGGGCCGGCACAGATACGCAGTATTTT
J gene: TRBJ2-3
D gene: NA
clone size: few
V gene: TRBV7-8

CDR3 protein: CASSLGQGDQETQYF
CDR3 DNA: TGTGCCAGCAGTTTAGGGCAGGGCGATCAAGAGACCCAGTACTTC
J gene: TRBJ2-5
D gene: NA
clone size: medium-sized
V gene: TRBV12-3/TRBV12-4

CDR3 protein: CSARDPTSPDGPLHF
CDR3 DNA: TGCAGTGCTAGAGATCCCACCAGCCCAGACGGACCCCTCCACTTT
J gene: TRBJ1-6
D gene: NA
clone size: many
V gene: TRBV20-1

CDR3 protein: CASSAFWTANYGYTF
CDR3 DNA: TGTGCCAGCAGCGCCTTTTGGACGGCTAACTATGGCTACACCTTC
J gene: TRBJ1-2
D gene: NA
clone size: few
V gene: TRBV9

CDR3 protein: CASSFWGSRNTGELFF
CDR3 DNA: TGTGCCAGCAGCTTCTGGGGCAGCCGAAACACCGGGGAGCTGTTTTTT
J gene: TRBJ2-2
D gene: NA
clone size: NA
V gene: TRBV7-9

CDR3 protein: CASSLPDTQYF
CDR3 DNA: TGTGCCAGCAGTTTACCAGATACGCAGTATTTT
J gene: TRBJ2-3
D gene: NA
clone size: NA
V gene: TRBV28

CDR3 protein: CASQGVGQPQHF
CDR3 DNA: TGTGCCAGCCAGGGGGTTGGTCAGCCCCAGCATTTT
J gene: TRBJ1-5
D gene: TRBD1
clone size: NA
V gene: TRBV27

CDR3 protein: CASSVGTVSYEQYF
CDR3 DNA: TGTGCCAGCAGCGTAGGGACAGTTTCCTACGAGCAGTACTTC
J gene: TRBJ2-7
D gene: NA
clone size: NA
V gene: TRBV9

CDR3 protein: CAWSVRLVGEQFF
CDR3 DNA: TGTGCCTGGAGTGTACGGCTAGTTGGTGAGCAGTTCTTC
J gene: TRBJ2-1
D gene: NA
clone size: NA
V gene: TRBV30

CDR3 protein: CSARNRDRGDEQYF
CDR3 DNA: TGCAGTGCTCGTAACCGGGACAGGGGGGATGAGCAGTACTTC
J gene: TRBJ2-7
D gene: TRBD1
clone size: NA
V gene: TRBV20-1

CDR3 protein: CASSIGQGRSYGYTF
CDR3 DNA: TGTGCCAGCAGCATCGGACAGGGGAGATCCTATGGCTACACCTTC
J gene: TRBJ1-2
D gene: TRBD1
clone size: many
V gene: TRBV5-6

CDR3 protein: CSVSRRGQAFF
CDR3 DNA: TGCAGCGTTTCCCGGAGGGGACAAGCTTTCTTT
J gene: TRBJ1-1
D gene: NA
clone size: few
V gene: TRBV29-1

CDR3 protein: CSARDPLSGANVLTF
CDR3 DNA: TGCAGTGCTAGAGATCCCCTCTCTGGGGCCAACGTCCTGACTTTC
J gene: TRBJ2-6
D gene: NA
clone size: NA
V gene: TRBV20-1

CDR3 protein: CASSEASEYNEQFF
CDR3 DNA: TGTGCCAGCAGTGAAGCTTCGGAATACAATGAGCAGTTCTTC
J gene: TRBJ2-1
D gene: NA
clone size: NA
V gene: TRBV2

CDR3 protein: CASRGQLATNEKLFF
CDR3 DNA: TGTGCCAGCAGGGGACAGCTGGCAACTAATGAAAAACTGTTTTTT
J gene: TRBJ1-4
D gene: TRBD1
clone size: NA
V gene: TRBV2

CDR3 protein: CASGSGPYNSPLHF
CDR3 DNA: TGTGCCAGCGGATCGGGGCCTTATAATTCACCCCTCCACTTT
J gene: TRBJ1-6
D gene: NA
clone size: NA
V gene: TRBV6-1

CDR3 protein: CASSFATLAKNIQYF
CDR3 DNA: TGTGCCAGCAGTTTTGCCACTCTAGCCAAAAACATTCAGTACTTC
J gene: TRBJ2-4
D gene: NA
clone size: few
V gene: TRBV27

CDR3 protein: CASSSRRIAGDPDTQYF
CDR3 DNA: TGTGCCAGCAGCTCGAGGCGAATAGCGGGAGATCCAGATACGCAGTATTTT
J gene: TRBJ2-3
D gene: TRBD2
clone size: many
V gene: TRBV7-3

CDR3 protein: CASSSGLADYGYTF
CDR3 DNA: TGTGCCAGCAGTTCAGGGCTAGCGGACTATGGCTACACCTTC
J gene: TRBJ1-2
D gene: NA
clone size: many
V gene: TRBV12-3/TRBV12-4

CDR3 protein: CASSLLSGNTEAFF
CDR3 DNA: TGCGCCAGCAGCTTGTTGAGTGGGAACACTGAAGCTTTCTTT
J gene: TRBJ1-1
D gene: NA
clone size: few
V gene: TRBV5-1

CDR3 protein: CASSREGMNTEAFF
CDR3 DNA: TGTGCCAGCTCCCGGGAAGGGATGAACACTGAAGCTTTCTTT
J gene: TRBJ1-1
D gene: NA
clone size: NA
V gene: TRBV18

CDR3 protein: CASSPTTSGIRAETQYF
CDR3 DNA: TGTGCCAGCAGCCCTACGACTAGCGGGATCCGCGCAGAGACCCAGTACTTC
J gene: TRBJ2-5
D gene: TRBD2
clone size: many
V gene: TRBV7-8

CDR3 protein: CASSPLAGGAGELFF
CDR3 DNA: TGTGCCAGCAGCCCCCTGGCAGGGGGCGCCGGGGAGCTGTTTTTT
J gene: TRBJ2-2
D gene: TRBD1
clone size: many
V gene: TRBV11-2

CDR3 protein: CASSLAWGSYEQYF
CDR3 DNA: TGTGCCAGCAGCCTTGCCTGGGGGTCCTACGAGCAGTACTTC
J gene: TRBJ2-7
D gene: NA
clone size: few
V gene: TRBV14

CDR3 protein: CASSQSSYNSPLHF
CDR3 DNA: TGTGCCAGCTCGCAGAGCTCCTATAATTCACCCCTCCACTTT
J gene: TRBJ1-6
D gene: NA
clone size: many
V gene: TRBV2

CDR3 protein: CSVEDRAFQETQYF
CDR3 DNA: TGCAGCGTTGAAGATCGGGCATTCCAAGAGACCCAGTACTTC
J gene: TRBJ2-5
D gene: NA
clone size: NA
V gene: TRBV29-1

CDR3 protein: CASSLGRGSADTQYF
CDR3 DNA: TGTGCCAGCAGCTTAGGGAGGGGATCTGCAGATACGCAGTATTTT
J gene: TRBJ2-3
D gene: NA
clone size: many
V gene: TRBV7-9

CDR3 protein: CAWARRGIEKLFF
CDR3 DNA: TGTGCCTGGGCCAGGCGGGGGATCGAAAAACTGTTTTTT
J gene: TRBJ1-4
D gene: NA
clone size: NA
V gene: TRBV30

CDR3 protein: CASSPPGTGHRGELFF
CDR3 DNA: TGTGCCAGCAGCCCACCCGGGACAGGCCATCGTGGGGAGCTGTTTTTT
J gene: TRBJ2-2
D gene: TRBD1
clone size: many
V gene: TRBV13